These 29 T cell receptor beta chains were all obtained from the same sample, sequenced in a study of post-analysis software for immune sequencing data (dated by TCRdb to the mid-2010s). What the research found in general, with its limitations: Significantly higher frequencies in patients than in controls were found for five or six TRBV segments, including TRBV5-6, TRBV5-1 and TRBV20-1.

The library relied on PCR. The data were produced on an Illumina HiSeq 2500. To reduce PCR and sequencing biases, unique molecular identifiers were incorporated into the TCR beta cDNA libraries. TCRdb reran the public reads through fastp at Q25 and MiXCR, keeping productive beta chains. Rows are unified per CDR3 protein, each entry keeping the most common DNA and genes. This sample comprises approximately 460,000 distinct CDR3 sequences, under 55% of them detected only once. The ten largest clones represent 9.5% to 13% of the sample. Antigens of these TCRs are unknown. Material for sequencing was blood. The receptors originated from a girl aged 10-17 years with multiple sclerosis.

The chain links TRBV12-3 or TRBV12-4 to TRBJ1-2, with D possibly matching TRBD1 (5 bases). This CDR3 is 16 amino acids long. V lost 3 bases, J lost 4 bases, and 18 bases lay in between. CDR3 coding DNA: TGTGCCAGCAGTTTGTCCGGGGGGGGTCTTGCCTATGGCTACACCTTC. The encoded protein is CASSLSGGGLAYGYTF.

This clonotype has only a few counts. The gene calls are TRBV6-5 and TRBJ2-7, with D tentatively TRBD1 (6 bases). V was cut by 10 bases and J by 2 bases, with 12 bases left in between. This CDR3 region has 12 residues. Germline V gene data show CDR1 as MNHEY and CDR2 as SVGAGI. The DNA of the CDR3 is TGTGCCACCACAAAGGGGGCCTACGAGCAGTACTTC. This encodes CATTKGAYEQYF.

This clonotype has only a few counts. V gene TRBV4-1 combines with J gene TRBJ1-1; D is ambiguous. Germline V gene lookup returns CDR1 MGHRA and CDR2 YSYEKL. Between the trimmed V and J ends, which lost 2 bases and 5 bases, there was a span of 12 bases. CDR3 length: 14 residues. The CDR3 reads CASSQMSTLTEAFF. The DNA of the CDR3 is TGCGCCAGCAGCCAAATGTCTACATTAACTGAAGCTTTCTTT.

This clonotype was seen a few times. V and J are TRBV5-5 and TRBJ2-5, with TRBD2 as a possible D gene (6 bases). The CDR3 loop spans 17 amino acids. Germline V CDR1 and CDR2: SGHKS, YYEKEE (reference sequence). V lost 2 bases and J lost 2, with 19 bases in between. The CDR3 DNA reads as TGTGCCAGCAGCTTAGAAGGGTTAGGCGGGGTACAAGAGACCCAGTACTTC. Translation: CASSLEGLGGVQETQYF.

The chain carries TRBV20-1 and TRBJ2-2; no definite D call. The CDR3 length is 13 residues. The V and J ends lost 5 bases and 7 bases respectively, with 14 bases between them. Per the germline V gene, CDR1 is DFQATT and CDR2 is SNEGSKA (reference sequence). The CDR3 loop reads CSAPDPLGGELFF. CDR3 DNA: TGCAGTGCTCCGGACCCCCTCGGCGGGGAGCTGTTTTTT.

The rearrangement joins TRBV7-2 to TRBJ1-2, with D hard to call. The CDR3 spans 15 residues. Germline V gives CDR1 SGHTA, CDR2 FQGNSA. V lost 1 base to trimming and J lost 3 bases, with 12 bases between them. Here the CDR3 DNA reads TGTGCCAGCAGCTTAGAAGGAACACTTTACTATGGCTACACCTTC. Amino acids: CASSLEGTLYYGYTF. The full variable domain, rest sourced from reference TRBV7-2 and TRBJ1-2, is GAGVSQSPSNKVTEKGKDVELRCDPISGHTALYWYRQSLGQGLEFLIYFQGNSAPDKSGLPSDRFSAERTGGSVSTLTIQRTQQEDSAVYLCASSLEGTLYYGYTFGSGTRLTVV.

This clonotype has a handful of counts. The rearrangement joins TRBV3-1 to TRBJ1-2; D unresolved. The CDR3 runs to 13 residues. The V end lost 1 base, the J end lost 3 bases, and 6 bases lay between the germline ends. Germline assignment: CDR1 LGHDT and CDR2 YNNKEL (reference sequence). This CDR3 is CASSQAVDYGYTF. The CDR3 nucleotides are TGTGCCAGCAGCCAAGCGGTTGACTATGGCTACACCTTC.

The genes are TRBV27 and TRBJ2-1, with D perhaps TRBD2 (5 bases). The length of the CDR3 is 16 residues. CDR1 and CDR2 from the germline V gene are MNHEY and SMNVEV (reference sequence). V dropped 1 base and J dropped 8 bases, with 18 bases sitting between them. The CDR3 nucleotides are TGTGCCAGCAGTTTATTCCTTAGCGCCATTCTGGATGAGCAGTTCTTC. Residues: CASSLFLSAILDEQFF.

This clonotype was seen more than once but under ten times. V is TRBV7-2 and J is TRBJ2-1; no clear D. In germline, CDR1 is SGHTA, CDR2 FQGNSA. The CDR3 contains 14 residues. V lost 1 base and J lost 5, with 9 bases in between. CDR3: CASSLVSRNNEQFF. The CDR3 nucleotides are TGTGCCAGCAGCTTAGTGTCCAGGAACAATGAGCAGTTCTTC.

J is TRBJ2-1 and V is TRBV28; D is unresolved. V dropped 3 bases and J dropped 14 bases, with 14 bases sitting between them. This CDR3 has 12 amino acids. Per germline, CDR1 MDHEN and CDR2 SYDVKM. CDR3 sequence (DNA): TGTGCCAGCAGTTTCACCCTGAGTGTGGAGTTCTTC. It specifies CASSFTLSVEFF.

This clonotype was observed a few times. The rearrangement joins TRBV27 to TRBJ2-2, with unresolved D. The CDR3 has 12 amino acids. Germline lookup yields CDR1 MNHEY and CDR2 SMNVEV (reference sequence). V was shortened by 3 bases and J by 4 bases, with 3 bases between the two germline ends. The CDR3 spells CASSFGTGELFF. The CDR3, as DNA: TGTGCCAGCAGTTTCGGCACCGGGGAGCTGTTTTTT.

V is TRBV7-9 and J is TRBJ2-5; 9 positions agree with TRBD1. The assigned J gene may be wrong: the sequence end matches TRBJ2-7 better. The CDR3 is made up of 14 amino acids. Germline CDR1 reads SEHNR; CDR2 reads FQNEAQ (reference sequence). The CDR3 spells CATLPGQGLYEQYF. DNA for the CDR3: TGTGCCACCTTGCCGGGACAGGGACTCTACGAGCAGTACTTC.

This clonotype has a handful of counts. The chain is built from TRBV5-1 and TRBJ2-5; D is possibly TRBD2 (5 bases). CDR3 size: 11 residues. Trimming cost V 6 bases and J 11 bases, with 14 bases left between them. CDR1 is SGHRS, CDR2 YFSETQ, per germline. Here the CDR3 DNA reads TGCGCCAGCATGTCCGGACTCCAGCAGTACTTC. Translated, it gives CASMSGLQQYF.

The V and J genes are TRBV29-1 and TRBJ2-5, with TRBD1 matching 9 bases. This CDR3 has 14 amino acids. Germline V lookup: CDR1 SQVTM, CDR2 ANQGSEA. V trimming: 2 bases; J trimming: 4 bases; junction bases outside the gene matches: 5. The chain's CDR3 is CSVERDREGETQYF. CDR3 nucleotides: TGCAGCGTTGAAAGGGACAGGGAAGGAGAGACCCAGTACTTC.

The rearrangement joins TRBV29-1 to TRBJ2-4; tentatively, D is TRBD1 (6 bases). This CDR3 is 12 amino acids long. V lost 5 bases to trimming and J lost 7 bases, with 12 bases between them. CDR1 and CDR2 from the germline V gene are SQVTM and ANQGSEA. CDR3 nucleotides: TGCAGCGTTCAGGGGCGCGAGAACATTCAGTACTTC. Translated: CSVQGRENIQYF.

V gene TRBV20-1 combines with J gene TRBJ2-1, with a tentative D call TRBD1 (5 bases). CDR1 is DFQATT and CDR2 is SNEGSKA in the germline V gene (reference sequence). The CDR3 has 14 residues. The ends were cut back, 6 bases at V and 4 bases at J, with 16 bases in the middle. CDR3 DNA sequence: TGCAGTGCGTTACGTGAATCAGGGTACAATGAGCAGTTCTTC. Amino acid sequence: CSALRESGYNEQFF.

The sample holds a few counts of this clonotype. The V call is TRBV12-3 or TRBV12-4, the J call TRBJ2-7, with 7 bases that match TRBD2. CDR3 length equals 14 residues. Trimming cost V 3 bases and J 7 bases; bases outside gene matches: 9. CDR3: CASSLSGGSAEQYF. The CDR3 region has the DNA TGTGCCAGCAGTTTGTCGGGAGGTAGTGCGGAGCAGTACTTC.

This clonotype was found a few times. The chain joins TRBV6-2 or TRBV6-3 to TRBJ2-7; D possibly corresponds to TRBD2 (6 bases). This CDR3 contains 16 residues. The germline gives CDR1 MNHEY, CDR2 SVGEGT. Trimming left V 7 bases short and J 6 bases short, with 25 bases between. CDR3 region: CASTHDREFPLVEQYF. As DNA, the CDR3 is TGTGCCAGCACCCACGACCGGGAGTTCCCCCTGGTCGAGCAGTACTTC.

This clonotype was recorded once. V and J are TRBV18 and TRBJ1-1; TRBD1 matches 8 bases. Unmatched junction bases numbered 5, after V lost 7 bases and J lost 4 bases. The CDR3 length is 13 residues. Germline lookup yields CDR1 KGHSH and CDR2 LQKENI. Here the CDR3 DNA reads TGTGCCAGCTTCCGAACAGGGGGCACTGAAGCTTTCTTT. Encoded protein: CASFRTGGTEAFF.

This clonotype has a handful of counts. V gene TRBV29-1 combines with J gene TRBJ2-2, with D possibly being TRBD2 (6 bases). The CDR3 runs to 14 residues. Trimming removed 5 bases at V and 5 bases at J, with 15 bases between. Germline lookup yields CDR1 SQVTM and CDR2 ANQGSEA. The CDR3 DNA follows: TGCAGCGTTACTGGGGGGATGGGTACCGGGGAGCTGTTTTTT. Amino acid sequence: CSVTGGMGTGELFF.

The chain links TRBV7-9 to TRBJ2-1, with D uncertain. Trimming left V 1 base short and J 10 bases short, with 8 bases between. There are 12 residues in the CDR3. CDR1 and CDR2 (germline): SEHNR, FQNEAQ (reference sequence). CDR3 residues: CASSLDSVEQFF. The CDR3 coding sequence is TGTGCCAGCAGCTTAGATTCTGTGGAGCAGTTCTTC. The full variable domain, completed using reference TRBV7-9 and TRBJ2-1, is DTGVSQNPRHKITKRGQNVTFRCDPISEHNRLYWYRQTLGQGPEFLTYFQNEAQLEKSRLLSDRFSAERPKGSFSTLEIQRTEQGDSAMYLCASSLDSVEQFFGPGTRLTVL.

This chain links TRBV20-1 with TRBJ2-5; 9 positions match TRBD1. The CDR3 length is 15 residues. V was clipped by 4 bases and J by 6 bases; unmatched bases: 12. Germline loops: CDR1 DFQATT, CDR2 SNEGSKA (reference sequence). Here the CDR3 DNA reads TGCAGTGCTACTCCGAAGGACAGGGGAGAGAAGACCCAGTACTTC. Its protein product is CSATPKDRGEKTQYF.

The sample holds a few counts of this clonotype. One end of the junction does not line up with germline, which may come from a read error. This chain connects TRBV7-7 to TRBJ2-7; a possible D gene is TRBD2 (5 bases). There are 13 residues in the CDR3. Germline V gene data show CDR1 as SSHAT and CDR2 as FNYEAQ (reference sequence). CDR3 bases: TGTGCTAGCAGCTTAGAGGGCCCCTACGAGCAGTACTTC. This gives the protein CASSLEGPYEQYF.

This clonotype was seen repeatedly, ten times or more. The chain carries TRBV29-1 and TRBJ2-7, with D perhaps matching TRBD2 (6 bases). This CDR3 is 11 amino acids long. Per the germline V gene, CDR1 is SQVTM and CDR2 is ANQGSEA. Trimming removed 4 bases at V and 3 bases at J, with 7 bases between. The CDR3 region is CSVVEGYEQYF. CDR3 DNA sequence: TGCAGCGTTGTGGAGGGCTACGAGCAGTACTTC.

V usage is TRBV27 and J usage is TRBJ1-1; D call uncertain. Per germline, CDR1 MNHEY and CDR2 SMNVEV (reference sequence). The CDR3 sequence is 15 residues long. V lost 2 bases, J lost 0 bases, and 10 bases lay in between. The CDR3 nucleotides read TGTGCCAGCAGTTTAATCCGGCAAATGAACACTGAAGCTTTCTTT. Its protein product is CASSLIRQMNTEAFF.

This rearrangement joins TRBV27 to TRBJ2-1, with TRBD2 matching 9 bases. CDR3 length: 16 amino acids. The J segment lost 6 bases and the V segment lost 0 bases, leaving 6 bases of the junction unmatched. Germline lookup yields CDR1 MNHEY and CDR2 SMNVEV (reference sequence). The CDR3 loop is CASSLSRSGSRNEQFF. The CDR3 nucleotides read TGTGCCAGCAGTTTATCCCGTAGCGGGAGCCGCAATGAGCAGTTCTTC.

In DNA form, the CDR3 reads TGTGCCAGCAGTAAATTGGGCCAGGGGGCCAACGTCCTGACTTTC. This translates into CASSKLGQGANVLTF. The chain joins TRBV6-2 or TRBV6-3 to TRBJ2-6; D gene ambiguous. The CDR3 runs 15 residues. The germline gives CDR1 MNHEY, CDR2 SVGEGT. Trimming left V 5 bases short and J 4 bases short, with 12 bases between.

The V and J genes are TRBV7-2 and TRBJ2-3; 10 bases fit TRBD2. Germline V CDR1 and CDR2: SGHTA, FQGNSA. CDR3 length equals 16 residues. Unmatched junction bases numbered 11, after V lost 5 bases and J lost 6 bases. The CDR3 nucleotides read TGTGCCAGCAGCCTATCAGCCCTAGCGGGGGCGGATACGCAGTATTTT. This codes for CASSLSALAGADTQYF.

DNA of the CDR3: TGCAGTGCTAGTAATGGCGGGAAAAGGTCGAACACTGAAGCTTTCTTT. It translates to CSASNGGKRSNTEAFF. The chain recombines TRBV20-1 with TRBJ1-1, with unresolved D. CDR1 DFQATT and CDR2 SNEGSKA come from the germline V gene (reference sequence). V dropped 3 bases and J dropped 1 base, with 18 bases sitting between them. This CDR3 region has 16 residues.